The clone carrying this TCR beta chain has a single count. CDR1 and CDR2 (germline): MDHEN, SYDVKM. Trimming at V came to 7 bases and at J to 1 base, leaving 10 bases not matched to a gene. The CDR3 is made up of 16 amino acids. This entry is derived from a study of blood T cell repertoires in COVID-19. Whole-study context: Material from acute and convalescent COVID-19 was sourced from the United States, Italy and Spain.

The table came from immunoSEQ multiplex PCR; TCRdb's copy has only in-frame clones and leaves some out. The table shows some 50,000 clones, with almost 85% occurring only once. The chain recombines TRBV28 with TRBJ1-1; TRBD1 matches at 9 bases. The sequence was collected from an elderly woman with acute or convalescent COVID-19. Specimen: peripheral blood. The CDR3 loop reads CASNEEGTGRNTEAFF. CDR3 sequence (DNA): TGTGCCAGCAACGAAGAGGGGACAGGGAGGAACACTGAAGCTTTCTTT.